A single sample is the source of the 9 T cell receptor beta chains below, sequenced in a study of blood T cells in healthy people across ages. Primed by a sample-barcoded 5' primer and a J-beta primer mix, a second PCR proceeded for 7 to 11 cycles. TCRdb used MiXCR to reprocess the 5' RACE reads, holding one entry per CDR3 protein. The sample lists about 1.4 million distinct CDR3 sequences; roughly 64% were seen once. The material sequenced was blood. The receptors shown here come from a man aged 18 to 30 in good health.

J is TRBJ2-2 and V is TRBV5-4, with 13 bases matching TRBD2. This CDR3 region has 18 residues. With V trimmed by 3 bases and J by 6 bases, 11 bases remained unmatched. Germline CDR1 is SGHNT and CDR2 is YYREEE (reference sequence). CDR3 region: CASSSFGTSGTFAGELFF. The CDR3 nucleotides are TGTGCCAGCAGCTCCTTCGGGACTAGCGGGACTTTCGCCGGGGAGCTGTTTTTT.

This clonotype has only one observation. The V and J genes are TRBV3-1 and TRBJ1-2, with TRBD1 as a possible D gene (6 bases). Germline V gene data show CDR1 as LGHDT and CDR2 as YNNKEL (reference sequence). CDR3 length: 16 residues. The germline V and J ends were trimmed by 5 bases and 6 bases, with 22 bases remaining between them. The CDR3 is CASSFRSDRISHGYTF. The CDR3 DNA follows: TGTGCCAGCAGCTTCCGCTCGGACAGAATAAGCCATGGCTACACCTTC.

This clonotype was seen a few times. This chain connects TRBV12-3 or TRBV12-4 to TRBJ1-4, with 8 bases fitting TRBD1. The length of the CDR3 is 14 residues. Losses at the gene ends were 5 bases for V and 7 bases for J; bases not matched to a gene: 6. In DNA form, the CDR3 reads TGTGCCAGCAGTAGACAGGGGAAGGGTGAAAAACTGTTTTTT. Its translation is CASSRQGKGEKLFF.

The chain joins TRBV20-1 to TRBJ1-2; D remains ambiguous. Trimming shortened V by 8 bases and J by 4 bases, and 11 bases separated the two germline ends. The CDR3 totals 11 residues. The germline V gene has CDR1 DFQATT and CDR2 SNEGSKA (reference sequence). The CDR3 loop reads CSTRTVYGYTF. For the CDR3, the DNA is TGCAGTACGAGGACGGTCTATGGCTACACCTTC.

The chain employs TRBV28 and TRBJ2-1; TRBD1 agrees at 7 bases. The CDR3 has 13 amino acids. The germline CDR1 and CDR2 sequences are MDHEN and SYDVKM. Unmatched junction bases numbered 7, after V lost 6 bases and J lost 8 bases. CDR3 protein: CASRKTGVDEQFF. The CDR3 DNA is TGTGCCAGCAGGAAAACAGGGGTGGATGAGCAGTTCTTC.

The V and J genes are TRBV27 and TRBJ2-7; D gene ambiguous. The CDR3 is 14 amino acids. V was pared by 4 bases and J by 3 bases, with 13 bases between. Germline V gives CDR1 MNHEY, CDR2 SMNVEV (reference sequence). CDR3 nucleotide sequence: TGTGCCAGCAGTTCGAACCGGGTCAACTACGAGCAGTACTTC. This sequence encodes CASSSNRVNYEQYF.

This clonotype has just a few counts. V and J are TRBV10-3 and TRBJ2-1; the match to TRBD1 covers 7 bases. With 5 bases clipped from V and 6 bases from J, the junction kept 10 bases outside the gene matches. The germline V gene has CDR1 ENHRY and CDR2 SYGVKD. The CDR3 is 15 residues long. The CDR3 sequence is CAISLGDSDPNEQFF. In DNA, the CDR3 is TGTGCCATCAGTTTGGGGGACAGCGACCCCAATGAGCAGTTCTTC.

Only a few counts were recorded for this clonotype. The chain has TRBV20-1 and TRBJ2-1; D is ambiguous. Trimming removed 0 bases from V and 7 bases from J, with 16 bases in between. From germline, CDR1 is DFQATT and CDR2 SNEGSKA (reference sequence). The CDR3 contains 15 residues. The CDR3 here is CSARDWSANYNEQFF. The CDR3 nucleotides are TGCAGTGCTAGAGATTGGAGCGCAAACTATAATGAGCAGTTCTTC.

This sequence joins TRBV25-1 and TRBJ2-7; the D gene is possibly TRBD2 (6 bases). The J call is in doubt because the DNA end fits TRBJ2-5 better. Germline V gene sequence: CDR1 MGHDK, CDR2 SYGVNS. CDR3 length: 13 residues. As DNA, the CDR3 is TGTGCCAGCAGTGACGGGGGTTTGGAGACCCAGTACTTC. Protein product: CASSDGGLETQYF.